This passage covers 21 T cell receptor beta chains from one sample sequenced in a study of cytomegalovirus exposure and HLA in healthy donors. Vbeta (60) and Jbeta (13) primers were used in the PCR. Measured with immunoSEQ multiplex PCR; TCRdb has only the in-frame clones, and not every one. Of under 250,000 clones listed, roughly 84% are singletons. The sequenced sample consisted of PBMCs. These TCRs come from a man aged 45-65 years in good health and CMV-seronegative.

The chain uses TRBV11-2 and TRBJ2-7; tentatively, D is TRBD2 (5 bases). CDR1 and CDR2 from the germline V gene are SGHAT and FQNNGV. This CDR3 contains 14 residues. The ends were cut back, 1 base at V and 4 bases at J, with 11 bases in the middle. The CDR3 nucleotides read TGTGCCAGCAGCTTAGCCTCCGGGGTATACGAGCAGTACTTC. Translation gives CASSLASGVYEQYF.

This chain joins TRBV18 and TRBJ1-3, with a weak D call TRBD1 (6 bases). Germline lookup yields CDR1 KGHSH and CDR2 LQKENI. The CDR3 length is 16 residues. V was shortened by 3 bases and J by 0 bases, with 12 bases between the two germline ends. In nucleotides, the CDR3 is TGTGCCAGCTCACCGGGACAAGCCGACTCTGGAAACACCATATATTTT. This translates into CASSPGQADSGNTIYF.

The V and J genes are TRBV6-1 and TRBJ2-7; TRBD1 is a possible D gene (6 bases). Trimming took off 4 bases at V and 2 bases at J, with 12 bases between the two ends. This CDR3 region has 14 residues. The germline V gene encodes CDR1 MNHNS and CDR2 SASEGT. CDR3 sequence: CASSAPDRPYEQYF. The CDR3 coding sequence is TGTGCCAGCAGTGCCCCGGACAGACCCTACGAGCAGTACTTC.

The rearrangement links TRBV28 to TRBJ1-1; D possibly corresponds to TRBD1 (6 bases). Trimming shortened V by 4 bases and J by 1 base, and 10 bases separated the two germline ends. CDR1 MDHEN and CDR2 SYDVKM come from the germline V gene. This CDR3 spans 14 amino acids. The CDR3 DNA sequence: TGTGCCAGCAGTTCGACAGGTAGGAACACTGAAGCTTTCTTT. Translating it yields CASSSTGRNTEAFF.

J is TRBJ2-3 and V is TRBV29-1; 9 positions match TRBD2. The CDR3 has 14 residues. Germline V gene sequence: CDR1 SQVTM, CDR2 ANQGSEA. V dropped 8 bases and J dropped 3; count of bases not matched to a gene: 9. The DNA for the CDR3 is TGCAGCATCAGGACAGGACTAGCGACAGATACGCAGTATTTT. Protein: CSIRTGLATDTQYF.

This clone was detected once. The chain uses TRBV2 and TRBJ1-2, with D maybe TRBD1 (6 bases). Trimming shortened V by 9 bases and J by 4 bases, and 12 bases separated the two germline ends. The CDR3 sequence is 12 residues long. Germline loops: CDR1 SNHLY, CDR2 FYNNEI. CDR3 in DNA: TGTGCCAGATCCGGGACACCCTATGGCTACACCTTC. This encodes CARSGTPYGYTF.

V gene TRBV21-1 combines with J gene TRBJ2-7; the tabulated D call, TRBD1, remains unverified against the DNA. TRBV21-1 is recorded as a pseudogene. CDR3 length equals 16 residues. The CDR3 nucleotides are TGTGCCAGCAGCAAAAATGAGACAGGGGGCTCCTACGAGCAGTACTTC. Protein product: CASSKNETGGSYEQYF.

In this sample, this clone turned up a few times. The V call is TRBV4-2, the J call TRBJ2-7; 10 bases agree with TRBD2. Germline CDR1 LGHNA, CDR2 YNFKEQ. Trimming removed 0 bases from V and 2 bases from J; junction bases left unmatched: 4. This CDR3 contains 16 residues. The CDR3 loop is CASSQDAGTSAYEQYF. The CDR3, as DNA: TGTGCCAGCAGCCAAGACGCCGGGACTAGCGCCTACGAGCAGTACTTC.

The chain uses TRBV28 and TRBJ1-1, with D unclear. V was cut by 1 base and J by 1 base, with 4 bases left in between. CDR3 length equals 13 residues. The germline gives CDR1 MDHEN, CDR2 SYDVKM. The CDR3 DNA sequence: TGTGCCAGCAGTTTATACACGAACACTGAAGCTTTCTTT. This translates into CASSLYTNTEAFF.

J is TRBJ2-7 and V is TRBV5-1, with D possibly being TRBD1 (6 bases). The CDR3 totals 13 residues. Germline loops: CDR1 SGHRS, CDR2 YFSETQ. Between the trimmed V and J ends, which lost 0 bases and 7 bases, there was a span of 11 bases. This chain's CDR3 is CASSLDRAREQYF. DNA of the CDR3: TGCGCCAGCAGCTTGGACAGGGCTAGGGAGCAGTACTTC.

V gene TRBV28 combines with J gene TRBJ2-3; D is unclear. V gave up 4 bases and J gave up 0 bases, with 5 bases separating them. Germline V gives CDR1 MDHEN, CDR2 SYDVKM. This CDR3 has 13 amino acids. The CDR3 reads CASSSVSTDTQYF. CDR3 nucleotides: TGTGCCAGCAGTTCCGTTAGCACAGATACGCAGTATTTT. Complete variable domain (other parts from reference TRBV28 and TRBJ2-3): DVKVTQSSRYLVKRTGEKVFLECVQDMDHENMFWYRQDPGLGLRLIYFSYDVKMKEKGDIPEGYSVSREKKERFSLILESASTNQTSMYLCASSSVSTDTQYFGPGTRLTVL.

The rearrangement joins TRBV18 to TRBJ2-2; 7 bases line up with TRBD1. The CDR3 sequence is 17 residues long. The V gene end was trimmed by 2 bases and the J gene end by 1 base; junction bases not matched to a gene: 7. Germline lookup yields CDR1 KGHSH and CDR2 LQKENI. The CDR3 DNA is TGTGCCAGCTCACCAATCCCGGGACAGATGAACACCGGGGAGCTGTTTTTT. Translating it yields CASSPIPGQMNTGELFF.

V gene TRBV9 combines with J gene TRBJ1-1; D is possibly TRBD1 (6 bases). Trimming took 3 bases from V and 1 from J, leaving 10 bases between them. Germline V gene lookup returns CDR1 SGDLS and CDR2 YYNGEE. The CDR3 loop spans 14 amino acids. CDR3 amino acids: CASSDGTPNTEAFF. CDR3 nucleotide sequence: TGTGCCAGCAGCGACGGGACACCGAACACTGAAGCTTTCTTT.

This clone was seen more than once but under ten times. The CDR3 nucleotides are TGTGCCAGCTCACGGGGACAGCTCCAGGAGACCCAGTACTTC. Translated, it gives CASSRGQLQETQYF. The chain uses TRBV18 and TRBJ2-5; 7 bases agree with TRBD1. Looked up from germline, CDR1 is KGHSH and CDR2 is LQKENI. This CDR3 has 14 amino acids. Germline trimming cut 4 bases from V and 5 bases from J; bases unmatched to any gene: 7.

The V gene is TRBV2, the J gene TRBJ2-5; 9 nucleotides line up with TRBD1. The CDR3 covers 14 residues. V was pared by 5 bases and J by 5 bases, with 6 bases of the junction left unmatched. Germline values: CDR1 SNHLY, CDR2 FYNNEI. CDR3 loop: CASSSRDREETQYF. The DNA of the CDR3 is TGTGCCAGCAGTAGCCGGGACAGGGAGGAGACCCAGTACTTC.

The rearrangement joins TRBV2 to TRBJ1-5, with D perhaps TRBD1 (5 bases). Germline V gives CDR1 SNHLY, CDR2 FYNNEI. This CDR3 contains 17 residues. V lost 0 bases, J lost 8 bases, and 20 bases lay in between. This CDR3 is CASSEALGGEYSKPQHF. CDR3 nucleotide sequence: TGTGCCAGCAGTGAAGCGCTTGGGGGGGAGTACAGTAAGCCCCAGCATTTT.

In this sample, this clone turned up a few times. This chain connects TRBV18 to TRBJ1-3, with a weak D call TRBD1 (5 bases). V was pared by 2 bases and J by 0 bases, with 11 bases between. The length of the CDR3 is 16 residues. Germline CDR1 reads KGHSH; CDR2 reads LQKENI. CDR3 sequence: CASSPAAGRSGNTIYF. CDR3 sequence (DNA): TGTGCCAGCTCACCAGCGGCAGGGCGCTCTGGAAACACCATATATTTT.

This chain joins TRBV18 and TRBJ1-1, with D perhaps TRBD1 (6 bases). Looked up from germline, CDR1 is KGHSH and CDR2 is LQKENI. The CDR3 is made up of 14 amino acids. Trimming left V 3 bases short and J 0 bases short, with 8 bases between. CDR3 loop: CASSPDSLNTEAFF. CDR3 in DNA: TGTGCCAGCTCACCGGACAGTTTGAACACTGAAGCTTTCTTT.

V usage is TRBV2 and J usage is TRBJ1-1; 9 positions agree with TRBD1. V was pared by 7 bases and J by 11 bases, with 14 bases of the junction left unmatched. This CDR3 contains 14 residues. Germline CDR1 and CDR2: SNHLY and FYNNEI. This CDR3 reads CASTLNRDRVDAFF. In nucleotides, the CDR3 is TGTGCCAGCACTCTGAACCGGGACAGGGTGGACGCTTTCTTT.

CDR3 DNA sequence: TGCGCCAGCAGCCGCCAAAGGGGTTGGGGAAACACCATATATTTT. As protein: CASSRQRGWGNTIYF. The rearrangement joins TRBV4-1 to TRBJ1-3, with D perhaps TRBD1 (5 bases). CDR1 MGHRA and CDR2 YSYEKL come from the germline V gene. The CDR3 sequence is 15 residues long. Trimming cost V 4 bases and J 4 bases, with 14 bases left between them.

The chain carries TRBV9 and TRBJ1-2; D is possibly TRBD1 (6 bases). The CDR3 has 15 amino acids. The V end was cut by 1 base, the J end by 4 bases, with 14 bases between. Germline V CDR1 and CDR2: SGDLS, YYNGEE. CDR3 bases: TGTGCCAGCAGCGTATATGGGGGGGGCCGCTATGGCTACACCTTC. This gives the protein CASSVYGGGRYGYTF.